The source of this TCR beta chain is a study of sequential checkpoint blockade in melanoma. Looking at the study overall: First-line arms were nivolumab then ipilimumab, or the reverse, randomized 1:1.

Treatment specified: randomized to nivolumab then ipilimumab (arm A) or the reverse (arm B). No patient had prior DNA-damaging chemotherapy. PBMC sorting kept live CD3+CD8+ cells without CD19 or CD56. The CDR3 covers 17 residues. The germline V gene encodes CDR1 SGHRS and CDR2 YFSETQ. Losses at the gene ends were 4 bases for V and 0 bases for J; bases not matched to a gene: 6. The assay was immunoSEQ multiplex PCR, and TCRdb's table has in-frame clones only and misses some. The sample has approximately 28,000 clones, 75% to 85% seen once; the top ten hold less than 20%. The rearrangement uses TRBV5-1 and TRBJ2-6; 8 positions match TRBD2. The material was CD8+ T cells sorted from blood (inferred from file names), obtained from a patient given nivolumab and ipilimumab in sequence. The sequence was collected from a human donor with melanoma. DNA of the CDR3: TGCGCCAGCAGCCGGGAGGGTACTTACTCTGGGGCCAACGTCCTGACTTTC. The encoded protein is CASSREGTYSGANVLTF.